This T cell receptor (beta chain) was sequenced during a study of cytomegalovirus exposure and HLA in healthy donors. Study results and limitations: There were some V segments, including TRBV6-2 and TRBV6-3, excluded as indistinguishable. Some TCR beta chains (roughly 160 of them) were listed as cytomegalovirus-associated.

With 60 Vbeta and 13 Jbeta primers, the PCR was carried out. Using immunoSEQ multiplex PCR, the repertoire was profiled, and TCRdb retains in-frame clones only, with some absent. The table lists roughly 99,000 clones, 77% of them singletons, with 4.2% in the top ten. A remark on this clone: Antigen unknown.

Germline loops: CDR1 SEHNR, CDR2 FQNEAQ (reference sequence). The CDR3 consists of 13 residues. With 8 bases clipped from V and 7 bases from J, the junction kept 8 bases outside the gene matches. The TCR was taken from a male donor in good health and CMV-seronegative. V and J are TRBV7-9 and TRBJ1-3; 7 nucleotides line up with TRBD1. Material: PBMCs. The CDR3: CASRGQVDNTIYF. CDR3 nucleotide sequence: TGTGCCAGCCGAGGACAGGTCGATAACACCATATATTTT.